This paragraph covers one TCR beta chain sequence. This sample was taken from a study of blood T cell repertoires in COVID-19. Study summary: Material from acute and convalescent COVID-19 was sourced from the United States, Italy and Spain. The cDNA or gDNA used as material had been derived from T cells, B-cell-depleted T cells, or PBMCs.

In the source study's methods: By means of reference gene primer amplification, nucleated cell counts were estimated. Libraries were prepared by immunoSEQ multiplex PCR; TCRdb keeps only in-frame clonotypes and omits some of them. The D gene and trimming were derived from the DNA, and the V and J assignments and clone size from that table. The repertoire holds about 99,000 clones, with 85% to 90% as singletons. V was pared by 8 bases and J by 2 bases, with 9 bases between. The CDR3 covers 12 residues. The germline V gene encodes CDR1 LNHDA and CDR2 SQIVND (reference sequence). The chain uses TRBV19 and TRBJ1-2, with D possibly TRBD1 on 5 matching bases. The source material was peripheral blood. The sequence came from a woman aged 55-69 years in a cohort sampled during active or convalescent COVID-19. This CDR3 reads CASWYRNYGYTF. The DNA for the CDR3 is TGTGCCAGTTGGTACAGGAACTATGGCTACACCTTC. Full variable domain (rest looked up from reference TRBV19 and TRBJ1-2): DGGITQSPKYLFRKEGQNVTLSCEQNLNHDAMYWYRQDPGQGLRLIYYSQIVNDFQKGDIAEGYSVSREKKESFPLTVTSAQKNPTAFYLCASWYRNYGYTFGSGTRLTVV.